This TCR beta chain was captured in a study of blood T cell repertoires in COVID-19. CDR3 size: 15 residues. Produced via immunoSEQ multiplex PCR; TCRdb's table is partial and in-frame only. The sample has around 300,000 clones, approximately 89% seen once; the top ten hold about 5%. Material: PBMCs or T cells enriched from blood (not recorded which). The source is a man aged 25-45 years who had recovered from COVID-19. The chain has TRBV21-1 and TRBJ1-5. TRBV21-1 is given as a pseudogene. This CDR3 is CASTVLIAGEEPQHF. The DNA for the CDR3 is TGTGCCAGCACCGTACTAATTGCCGGCGAAGAGCCCCAGCATTTT.